This is a list of T cell receptor beta chains from one sample in a study of shared clonotypes between healthy human individuals. Sequencing was performed with immunoSEQ multiplex PCR; in TCRdb, only in-frame clones are kept and a portion is missing. The data show approximately 590,000 clones, roughly 95% seen once. The sequencing input was naive CD8+ T cells sorted from blood. Every receptor here comes from a woman aged 25-40 years in good health. CDR3s include the opening cysteine and the closing phenylalanine or tryptophan.

v_gene	j_gene	CDR3aa
TRBV6-5	TRBJ2-7	CASSEREGLYEQYF
TRBV6-4	TRBJ2-2	CASSDGTGELFF
TRBV7-6	TRBJ2-7	CASSRGGSEQYF
TRBV13	TRBJ1-1	CASSPRTGKGGAFF
TRBV7-9	TRBJ2-7	CASRDRDEQYF
TRBV28	TRBJ1-4	CASGPPATNEKLFF
TRBV28	TRBJ2-6	CASRTEGPGANVLTF
TRBV7-9	TRBJ2-7	CASSSGTPYEQYF
TRBV29-1	TRBJ1-1	CSVEDGDPAAFF
TRBV7-9	TRBJ2-2	CASSLGGLGELFF
TRBV5-6	TRBJ2-5	CASSLSGEQYF
TRBV30	TRBJ2-3	CAWKFGTGGGTDTQYF
TRBV5-4	TRBJ2-7	CASSLSNRVHEQYF
TRBV20-1	TRBJ2-1	CSARDGNEQFF
TRBV27	TRBJ2-7	CASSSGLDRGLAEQYF
TRBV29-1	TRBJ2-3	CSVVGTGGDTDTQYF
TRBV27	TRBJ1-5	CASSTGSQPQHF
TRBV14	TRBJ2-7	CASSQEGQGFEQYF
TRBV18	TRBJ1-1	CASSPLRGRTPMNTEAFF
TRBV10-2	TRBJ2-7	CASSASGRVYEQYF
TRBV9	TRBJ2-2	CASSGPGGTNTGELFF
TRBV7-9	TRBJ2-3	CASQPQLADYTDTQYF
TRBV2	TRBJ2-2	CASSASGSPGELFF
TRBV27	TRBJ2-1	CASSPSFGTGVNEQFF
TRBV9	TRBJ2-7	CASSALADPGEQYF
TRBV19	TRBJ2-1	CASSTGLFLAGESSSYNEQFF
TRBV27	TRBJ2-2	CASSLSPGAGELFF
TRBV5-6	TRBJ2-7	CASSLVGGRRGEQYF
TRBV7-3	TRBJ2-3	CASSLELPRSTDTQYF
TRBV28	TRBJ2-3	CASSSTSGSTDTQYF
TRBV27	TRBJ1-5	CASSPTGAGQPQHF
TRBV11-2	TRBJ2-1	CASSGNEQFF
TRBV28	TRBJ2-7	CASSLSRDEQYF
TRBV13	TRBJ2-5	CASSLGRETQYF
TRBV27	TRBJ2-1	CASSLGTSGRFEQFF
TRBV5-1	TRBJ2-4	CASSLEAAPAKNIQYF
TRBV28	TRBJ2-7	CASSLTGTSGSYEQYF
TRBV5-6	TRBJ2-7	CASSPPSANSYEQYF
TRBV10-3	TRBJ1-2	CAISESGGHYYGYTF
TRBV19	TRBJ2-1	CASRLAGQEQFF
TRBV4-1	TRBJ2-7	CASSRRLANEQYF
TRBV25-1	TRBJ2-1	CASSEFEGLAGLGNEQFF
TRBV14	TRBJ1-4	CASSQDRGANEKLFF